This TCR beta chain came from a study of shared T cell receptors in the human thymus. V was pared by 2 bases and J by 6 bases, with 11 bases between. Germline V gives CDR1 SGHRS, CDR2 YFSETQ. This CDR3 comprises 13 residues. Only in-frame clones appear in the TCRdb table, and some are missing; sequencing was by immunoSEQ multiplex PCR. The sample has under 450,000 clones, 95% seen once. Sequenced: thymocytes. V usage is TRBV5-1 and J usage is TRBJ1-2, with TRBD1 as a possible D gene (5 bases). The receptor's source is a human donor. The CDR3: CASSFDSYNGYTF. For the CDR3, the DNA is TGCGCCAGCAGCTTCGACAGTTACAATGGCTACACCTTC.